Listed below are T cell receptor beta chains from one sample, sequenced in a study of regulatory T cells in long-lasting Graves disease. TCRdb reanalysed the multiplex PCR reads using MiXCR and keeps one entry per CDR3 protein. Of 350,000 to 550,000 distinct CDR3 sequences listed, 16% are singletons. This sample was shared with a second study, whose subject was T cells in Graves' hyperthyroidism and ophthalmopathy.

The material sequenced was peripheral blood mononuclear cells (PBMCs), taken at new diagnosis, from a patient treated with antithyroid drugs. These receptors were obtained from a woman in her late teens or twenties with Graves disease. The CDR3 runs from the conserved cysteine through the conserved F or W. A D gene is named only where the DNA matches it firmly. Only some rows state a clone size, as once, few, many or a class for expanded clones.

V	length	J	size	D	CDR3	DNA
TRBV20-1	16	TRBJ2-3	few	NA	CSARVGPRRSTDTQYF	TGCAGTGCTAGAGTCGGTCCCCGGAGGAGCACAGATACGCAGTATTTT
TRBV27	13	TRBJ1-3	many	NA	CASSPPSPDTIYF	TGTGCCAGCAGTCCACCGTCCCCTGACACCATATATTTT
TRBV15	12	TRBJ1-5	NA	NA	CATSRGYQPQHF	TGTGCCACCAGCAGAGGGTATCAGCCCCAGCATTTT
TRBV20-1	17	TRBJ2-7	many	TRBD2	CSATPTQTSFEVHEQYF	TGCAGTGCTACCCCAACCCAGACTAGCTTCGAGGTCCACGAGCAGTACTTC
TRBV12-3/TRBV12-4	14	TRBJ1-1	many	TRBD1	CASSRTGGEPEAFF	TGTGCCAGCAGTAGGACAGGGGGCGAGCCTGAAGCTTTCTTT
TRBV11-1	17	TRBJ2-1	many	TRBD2	CASSTGGRREGNNEQFF	TGTGCCAGCAGCACCGGGGGGAGGCGGGAGGGGAACAATGAGCAGTTCTTC
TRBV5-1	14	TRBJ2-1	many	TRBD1	CASSFGQGYNEQFF	TGCGCCAGCAGCTTCGGACAGGGCTACAATGAGCAGTTCTTC
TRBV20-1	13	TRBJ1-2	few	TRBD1	CSARPQGAYGYTF	TGCAGTGCTAGGCCACAGGGGGCCTATGGCTACACCTTC
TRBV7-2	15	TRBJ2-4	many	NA	CASSLERAAKNIQYF	TGTGCCAGCAGCTTAGAAAGGGCGGCCAAAAACATTCAGTACTTC
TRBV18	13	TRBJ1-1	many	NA	CASSPLMATEAFF	TGTGCCAGCTCACCACTAATGGCAACTGAAGCTTTCTTT
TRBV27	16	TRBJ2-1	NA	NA	CASSLIIPGRSYEQFF	TGTGCCAGCAGCTTGATAATTCCGGGACGGTCCTACGAGCAGTTCTTC
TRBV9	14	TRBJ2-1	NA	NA	CASSAYFSYNEQFF	TGTGCCAGCAGCGCGTACTTTTCCTACAATGAGCAGTTCTTC
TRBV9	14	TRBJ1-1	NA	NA	CASSALTGNTEAFF	TGTGCCAGCAGCGCCTTGACAGGGAACACTGAAGCTTTCTTT
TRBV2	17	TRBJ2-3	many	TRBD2	CASSDGTSGRRPDTQYF	TGTGCCAGCAGTGATGGGACTAGCGGGAGGAGGCCAGATACGCAGTATTTT
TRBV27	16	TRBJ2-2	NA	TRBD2	CASNLLAGANTGELFF	TGTGCCAGCAACCTCCTAGCGGGTGCGAACACCGGGGAGCTGTTTTTT
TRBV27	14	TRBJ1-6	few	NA	CASSLESHNSPLHF	TGTGCCAGCAGTTTAGAGTCTCATAATTCACCCCTCCACTTT
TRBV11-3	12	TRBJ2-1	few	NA	CASSFTGHEQFF	TGTGCCAGCAGCTTCACGGGCCATGAGCAGTTCTTC
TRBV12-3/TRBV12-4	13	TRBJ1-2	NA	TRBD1	CASSTGTVIGYTF	TGTGCCAGCAGTACGGGGACAGTAATCGGCTACACCTTC
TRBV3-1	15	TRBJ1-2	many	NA	CASSQVLRSANGYTF	TGTGCCAGCAGCCAAGTCCTTAGATCCGCGAACGGCTACACCTTC
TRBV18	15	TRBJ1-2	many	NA	CASSPGGQASYGYTF	TGTGCCAGCTCACCAGGAGGCCAGGCCTCCTATGGCTACACCTTC
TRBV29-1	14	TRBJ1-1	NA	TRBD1	CSVAGRGLNTEAFF	TGCAGCGTTGCGGGCAGGGGGTTGAACACTGAAGCTTTCTTT
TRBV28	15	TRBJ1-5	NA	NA	CASSLPQGSLQPQHF	TGTGCCAGCAGTTTACCACAGGGATCTCTCCAGCCCCAGCATTTT
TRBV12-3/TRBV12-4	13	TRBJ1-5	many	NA	CASSSGGNQPQHF	TGTGCCAGCAGCTCAGGGGGCAATCAGCCCCAGCATTTT
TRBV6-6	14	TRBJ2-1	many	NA	CASSFGGAANEQFF	TGTGCCAGCAGTTTCGGGGGCGCGGCGAATGAGCAGTTCTTC
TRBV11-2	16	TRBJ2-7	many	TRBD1	CASSTLRGPQSYEQYF	TGTGCCAGCAGTACCCTCAGGGGGCCTCAGTCCTACGAGCAGTACTTC
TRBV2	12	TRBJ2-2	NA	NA	CALLSGIGELFF	TGTGCCTTGTTGTCAGGGATCGGGGAGCTGTTTTTT
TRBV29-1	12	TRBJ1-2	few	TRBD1	CSVTGTGYGYTF	TGCAGCGTGACCGGGACAGGGTATGGCTACACCTTC
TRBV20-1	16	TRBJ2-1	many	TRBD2	CSASQLTSGVYNEQFF	TGCAGTGCTAGCCAGTTGACTAGCGGAGTCTACAATGAGCAGTTCTTC
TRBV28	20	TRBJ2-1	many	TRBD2	CASRAQDTSGTSGWMDEQFF	TGTGCCAGCAGAGCTCAAGATACTTCCGGGACTAGCGGGTGGATGGATGAGCAGTTCTTC
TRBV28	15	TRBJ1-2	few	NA	CASRDPGYGSYGYTF	TGTGCCAGCAGAGACCCAGGGTACGGTTCCTATGGCTACACCTTC
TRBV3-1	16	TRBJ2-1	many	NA	CASTLRSARSGDEQFF	TGTGCCAGCACCCTTCGTTCGGCGCGGAGTGGGGATGAGCAGTTCTTC
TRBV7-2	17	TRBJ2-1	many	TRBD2	CASSSEGTSVSYNEQFF	TGTGCCAGCAGTTCCGAAGGGACTAGCGTCTCCTACAATGAGCAGTTCTTC
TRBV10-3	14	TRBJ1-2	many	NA	CAISSGTSNYGYTF	TGTGCCATCAGTTCCGGGACATCTAACTATGGCTACACCTTC
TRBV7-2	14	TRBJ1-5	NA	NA	CASSLGTVSQPQHF	TGTGCCAGCAGCTTAGGGACAGTCAGTCAGCCCCAGCATTTT
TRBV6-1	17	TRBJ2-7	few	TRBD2	CASSPGLAGERIYEQYF	TGTGCCAGCAGCCCTGGACTAGCGGGAGAAAGGATCTACGAGCAGTACTTC
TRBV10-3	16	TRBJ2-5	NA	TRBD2	CAISDSERELTQTQYF	TGTGCCATCAGTGACTCTGAGCGGGAGCTAACGCAGACCCAGTACTTC
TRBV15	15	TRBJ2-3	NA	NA	CATSRELLNTDTQYF	TGTGCCACCAGCAGAGAACTTCTCAACACAGATACGCAGTATTTT
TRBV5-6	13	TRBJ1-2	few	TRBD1	CASSSTGVPNYTF	TGTGCCAGCAGCTCGACAGGGGTTCCCAACTACACCTTC
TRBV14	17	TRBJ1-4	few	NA	CASSRRDKGELDEKLFF	TGTGCCAGCAGCCGCCGGGACAAAGGGGAGCTGGATGAAAAACTGTTTTTT
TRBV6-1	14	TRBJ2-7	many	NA	CASRNNHLSYEQYF	TGTGCCAGCAGGAACAACCACCTATCCTACGAGCAGTACTTC
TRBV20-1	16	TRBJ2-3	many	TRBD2	CSARDVLAGLTDTQYF	TGCAGTGCTAGAGATGTTCTAGCGGGCCTCACAGATACGCAGTATTTT
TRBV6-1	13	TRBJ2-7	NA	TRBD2	CASKTSGSGEQYF	TGTGCCAGCAAGACTAGCGGGAGCGGCGAGCAGTACTTC
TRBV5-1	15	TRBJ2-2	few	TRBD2	CASSSVVSGTGELFF	TGCGCCAGCAGCTCCGTAGTTAGCGGGACCGGGGAGCTGTTTTTT
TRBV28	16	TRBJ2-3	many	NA	CASSFSQGGVEDTQYF	TGTGCCAGCAGTTTCTCGCAGGGGGGGGTGGAAGATACGCAGTATTTT
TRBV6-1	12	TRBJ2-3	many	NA	CASKDVTDTQYF	TGTGCCAGCAAGGACGTCACAGATACGCAGTATTTT
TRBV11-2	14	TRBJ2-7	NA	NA	CASSLGRYSYEQYF	TGTGCCAGCAGCTTAGGAAGGTATTCCTACGAGCAGTACTTC
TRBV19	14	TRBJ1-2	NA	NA	CASRPGSQLYGYTF	TGTGCCAGTAGGCCAGGGTCCCAACTCTATGGCTACACCTTC
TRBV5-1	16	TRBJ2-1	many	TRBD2	CASSIPGTSSAHEQFF	TGCGCCAGCAGCATTCCCGGGACTAGCTCAGCCCATGAGCAGTTCTTC
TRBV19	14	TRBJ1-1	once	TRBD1	CASTLQGRNTEAFF	TGTGCCAGTACCCTACAGGGGCGGAACACTGAAGCTTTCTTT
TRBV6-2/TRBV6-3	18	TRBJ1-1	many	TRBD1	CASSITGTGGRGNTEAFF	TGTGCCAGCAGCATAACCGGGACAGGGGGAAGGGGGAACACTGAAGCTTTCTTT
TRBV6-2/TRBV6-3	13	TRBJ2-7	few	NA	CASSLDSHKGQYF	TGTGCCAGCAGTTTGGACAGCCATAAAGGGCAGTACTTC
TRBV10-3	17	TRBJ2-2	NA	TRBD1	CAISVSTGGVNTGELFF	TGTGCCATCAGTGTCAGCACAGGGGGCGTGAACACCGGGGAGCTGTTTTTT
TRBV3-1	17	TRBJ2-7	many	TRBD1	CASSQVSGTGHRYEQYF	TGTGCCAGCAGCCAAGTGTCTGGGACAGGGCATCGATACGAGCAGTACTTC